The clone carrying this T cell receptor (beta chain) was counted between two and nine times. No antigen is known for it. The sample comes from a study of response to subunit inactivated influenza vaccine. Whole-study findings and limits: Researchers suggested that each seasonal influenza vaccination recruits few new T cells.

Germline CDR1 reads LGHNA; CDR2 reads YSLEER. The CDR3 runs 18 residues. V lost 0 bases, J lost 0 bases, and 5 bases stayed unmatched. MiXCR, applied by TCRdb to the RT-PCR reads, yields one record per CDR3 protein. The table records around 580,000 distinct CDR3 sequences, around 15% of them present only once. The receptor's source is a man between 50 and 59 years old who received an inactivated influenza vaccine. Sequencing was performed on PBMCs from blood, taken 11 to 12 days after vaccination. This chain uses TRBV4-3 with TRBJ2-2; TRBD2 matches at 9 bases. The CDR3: CASSQDKLAGTNTGELFF. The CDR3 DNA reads TGCGCCAGCAGCCAAGATAAGCTAGCGGGAACGAACACCGGGGAGCTGTTTTTT.